This is a list of T cell receptor beta chains from one sample in a study of OX40 agonist ivuxolimab in advanced cancers. Using immunoSEQ multiplex PCR, the repertoire was profiled, and TCRdb retains in-frame clones only, with some absent. The sample lists approximately 87,000 clones, roughly 90% occurring once. The source was CD4+ or CD8+ T cells sorted from blood, collected in a trial of the OX40 agonist ivuxolimab. Receptor source: an adult with an advanced solid tumor such as melanoma, head and neck, liver or kidney cancer. Each CDR3 is given with its conserved first and last residue. A D gene is named only where the DNA matches it firmly. Clone size appears in some rows only: once, few, many, or a class for an expanded clone.

J gene	D gene	V gene	clone size	CDR3 DNA	CDR3 protein
TRBJ1-2	.	TRBV29-1	few	TGCAGCGCTCCTCGGGAGGGCGGCTACACCTTC	CSAPREGGYTF
TRBJ2-7	.	TRBV4-3	.	TGCGCCAGCAGCGACGAAACAGGGTCCTACGAGCAGTACTTC	CASSDETGSYEQYF
TRBJ2-1	TRBD2	TRBV5-1	.	TGCGCCAGCAGCTTGGCAAGGCTAGCGGCCTACAATGAGCAGTTCTTC	CASSLARLAAYNEQFF
TRBJ2-7	.	TRBV9	once	TGTGCCAGCAGCGTAGAAGGGGGAGGGCCTGGCGAGCAGTACTTC	CASSVEGGGPGEQYF
TRBJ2-1	TRBD2	TRBV14	.	TGTGCCAGCAGCCAAGAACGGCTAGCGGGAACCAATGAGCAGTTCTTC	CASSQERLAGTNEQFF
TRBJ2-1	.	TRBV10-3	.	TGTGCCATCAGTGACCCCGGGTTAGGCCATAACAATGAGCAGTTCTTC	CAISDPGLGHNNEQFF
TRBJ2-7	.	TRBV27	.	TGTGCCAGCAGTTTTGGCAGATCCTACGAGCAGTACTTC	CASSFGRSYEQYF
TRBJ2-1	.	TRBV5-4	.	TGTGCCAGCAGCTTCGTGGAGACTTCCCACTACAATGAGCAGTTCTTC	CASSFVETSHYNEQFF
TRBJ2-1	.	TRBV6-5	.	TGTGCCAGCAGTTACTCTGCCTACAATGAGCAGTTCTTC	CASSYSAYNEQFF
TRBJ2-1	TRBD1	TRBV27	.	TGTGCCAGCAGTTCTTGGACAGGAGACCCCAATGAGCAGTTCTTC	CASSSWTGDPNEQFF
TRBJ2-7	TRBD2	TRBV27	.	TGTGCCAGCAGTTTATCGGGACTAGCGGGGTTCTACGAGCAGTACTTC	CASSLSGLAGFYEQYF
TRBJ2-1	TRBD2	TRBV9	.	TGTGCCAGCAGCTACACTAGCGGGGGCTACAATGAGCAGTTCTTC	CASSYTSGGYNEQFF
TRBJ2-7	.	TRBV6-5	.	TGTGCCAGCAGTTATTCCTGGGGATCCTACGAGCAGTACTTC	CASSYSWGSYEQYF
TRBJ2-5	.	TRBV13	.	TGTGCCAGCAGCTTAGTCGGCGGCAAAGAGACCCAGTACTTC	CASSLVGGKETQYF
TRBJ2-7	TRBD1	TRBV10-3	.	TGTGCCATCAGTGACCTTACAGGGGGGCAGTACTTC	CAISDLTGGQYF
TRBJ2-7	TRBD2	TRBV5-4	once	TGTGCCAGCAGCATGGGACTAGCGGGATCCTACGAGCAGTACTTC	CASSMGLAGSYEQYF
TRBJ1-2	.	TRBV30	few	TGTGCCGCAGATTCATCAAGGATGGGCTACACCTTC	CAADSSRMGYTF
TRBJ1-3	.	TRBV9	.	TGTGCCAGCAGCGAGGGGCCTGGCGACTCTGGAAACACCATATATTTT	CASSEGPGDSGNTIYF
TRBJ1-2	.	TRBV19	.	TGTGCCACTATGGACAGCTGGCGTGGCTACACCTTC	CATMDSWRGYTF
TRBJ2-1	TRBD2	TRBV4-1	.	TGCGCCAGCAGCCCGCATAACGGGGGGAATGAGCAGTTCTTC	CASSPHNGGNEQFF
TRBJ2-1	.	TRBV27	.	TGTGCCAGCACCCCAAATGGGCTCGCTTTGGATGAGCAGTTCTTC	CASTPNGLALDEQFF
TRBJ2-4	.	TRBV7-9	.	TGTGCCAGCAGCTTAGGTCCGGGACAAGGTTCGAACATTCAGTACTTC	CASSLGPGQGSNIQYF
TRBJ2-3	.	TRBV27	.	TGTGCCAGCGGCTCCCGGGACCAAGCAGATACGCAGTATTTT	CASGSRDQADTQYF
TRBJ2-2	.	TRBV29-1	.	TGCAGCGTTGAAGTGGGGGCGAACACCGGGGAGCTGTTTTTT	CSVEVGANTGELFF
TRBJ1-1	.	TRBV15	.	TGTGCCACCGGGGCACAGGTGAACACTGAAGCTTTCTTT	CATGAQVNTEAFF
TRBJ2-7	.	TRBV5-6	.	TGTGCCAGCAGCTCCTGGGGGCCTATGAAAGACGAGCAGTACTTC	CASSSWGPMKDEQYF
TRBJ2-1	TRBD2	TRBV6-5	.	TGTGCCAGCACCTTACGAGCGGGGGGGCCCCATGAGCAGTTCTTC	CASTLRAGGPHEQFF
TRBJ1-1	.	TRBV20-1	.	TGCAGTGCTAAGTCGGGCACTGAAGCTTTCTTT	CSAKSGTEAFF
TRBJ1-5	TRBD1	TRBV27	few	TGTGCCAGCAACACCCCAGACGACAGGGTGGGTCAGCCCCAGCATTTT	CASNTPDDRVGQPQHF
TRBJ1-3	.	TRBV6-5	once	TGTGCCAGCAGTTACGGGATATACTCTGGAAACACCATATATTTT	CASSYGIYSGNTIYF
TRBJ1-5	.	TRBV6-5	.	TGTGCCAGCAGTCGCGAAACAGGAGTCAATCAGCCCCAGCATTTT	CASSRETGVNQPQHF
TRBJ2-3	.	TRBV11-2	.	TGTGCCAGCAGCTCCCACCTCAGGGCAGATACGCAGTATTTT	CASSSHLRADTQYF
TRBJ1-2	.	TRBV6-5	.	TGTGCCAGCAGTTACTTGACCCTTGACGGCTACACCTTC	CASSYLTLDGYTF
TRBJ2-5	TRBD2	TRBV9	.	TGTGCCAGCAGCGTAAACCGTAATCTAGCGGGGGGGCCGGCGCAAGAGACCCAGTACTTC	CASSVNRNLAGGPAQETQYF
TRBJ2-6	TRBD1	TRBV27	.	TGTGCCAGCAGTTTAGAGGGGACAGGGAAGATCTCTGGGGCCAACGTCCTGACTTTC	CASSLEGTGKISGANVLTF
TRBJ2-7	TRBD2	TRBV5-1	.	TGCGCCAGCAGCTTTTCTACTACCGGGACTAGCGGCTACGAGCAGTACTTC	CASSFSTTGTSGYEQYF
TRBJ2-3	.	TRBV11-3	.	TGTGCCAGCAGCTTAGTACTAGCCAAAAGAGCAGATACGCAGTATTTT	CASSLVLAKRADTQYF
TRBJ2-7	TRBD2	TRBV5-1	once	TGCGCCAGCAGCTTTCTGGGAGGGGCGGTTGAGGACGAGCAGTACTTC	CASSFLGGAVEDEQYF
TRBJ2-7	.	TRBV19	once	TGTGCCAGTAGTATCGGTCCCTCCTACGAGCAGTACTTC	CASSIGPSYEQYF
TRBJ2-1	TRBD2	TRBV7-6	.	TGTGCCAGCAGCCATACCCCCGGGACTAGCGGTTTGGGTGAGCAGTTCTTC	CASSHTPGTSGLGEQFF
TRBJ2-2	TRBD1	TRBV10-1	.	TGCGCCAGCAGTGCCAGGACAGGAAACACCGGGGAGCTGTTTTTT	CASSARTGNTGELFF
TRBJ2-7	.	TRBV29-1	.	TGCAGCGTTTGGACTGGGGGGACCTCCTACGAGCAGTACTTC	CSVWTGGTSYEQYF
TRBJ1-1	.	TRBV30	.	TGTGCCTGGGACCCGAGGGTGGGCACTGAAGCTTTCTTT	CAWDPRVGTEAFF
TRBJ2-3	.	TRBV27	.	TGTGCCAGCAGTTTACGGGACGGCACAGATACGCAGTATTTT	CASSLRDGTDTQYF
TRBJ2-7	TRBD1	TRBV15	.	TGTGCCACCAGCAGAGAGAGGGACAGGCCCCTCGAGCAGTACTTC	CATSRERDRPLEQYF
TRBJ1-2	.	TRBV19	.	TGTGCCAGTAGTAGGGGACACGTTTATGGCTACACCTTC	CASSRGHVYGYTF
TRBJ2-3	TRBD2	TRBV11-2	once	TGTGCCAGCAGCCTGACTAGCGGGAGTGCAGATACGCAGTATTTT	CASSLTSGSADTQYF
TRBJ2-7	TRBD2	TRBV4-1	.	TGCGCCAGCAGCCAAGTAGCTAGCGGGAGCTACGAGCAGTACTTC	CASSQVASGSYEQYF
TRBJ1-4	.	TRBV30	.	TGTGCCTGGAGTGTTGATAGTGGGTATGAAAAACTGTTTTTT	CAWSVDSGYEKLFF
TRBJ2-1	.	TRBV10-2	.	TGCGCCAGCAGGGTAGGGGTCGAGCAGTTCTTC	CASRVGVEQFF
TRBJ1-1	.	TRBV27	.	TGTGCCAGCAGTCATAGGGCTGGCACTGAAGCTTTCTTT	CASSHRAGTEAFF
TRBJ2-7	TRBD1	TRBV6-5	.	TGTGCCAGCAGTCCGGACAGGGACCCCTACGAGCAGTACTTC	CASSPDRDPYEQYF
TRBJ2-7	.	TRBV7-9	.	TGTGCCAGCAGCGGCAGCCGCAAAAACTACGAGCAGTACTTC	CASSGSRKNYEQYF
TRBJ1-1	.	TRBV27	.	TGTGCCAGCAGCCTGGGGGGCGCGAACACTGAAGCTTTCTTT	CASSLGGANTEAFF
TRBJ1-1	.	TRBV19	.	TGTGCCAGTAGTATAGCCGGACAGATGAACACTGAAGCTTTCTTT	CASSIAGQMNTEAFF
TRBJ2-7	TRBD1	TRBV6-6	.	TGTGCCAGCAGTTACCGGGGACAGCCGTACGAGCAGTACTTC	CASSYRGQPYEQYF
TRBJ2-2	TRBD1	TRBV29-1	.	TGCAGCGTTGATACAGGGGGCAGGACCGGGGAGCTGTTTTTT	CSVDTGGRTGELFF
TRBJ2-6	.	TRBV30	.	TGTGCCTGGAGTGGTAGCCAGGGTGCGGCTGGGGCCAACGTCCTGACTTTC	CAWSGSQGAAGANVLTF
TRBJ1-1	.	TRBV7-9	.	TGTGCCAGCAGCTTAGAGGCCGGCGGTGAAGAGGCTTTCTTT	CASSLEAGGEEAFF